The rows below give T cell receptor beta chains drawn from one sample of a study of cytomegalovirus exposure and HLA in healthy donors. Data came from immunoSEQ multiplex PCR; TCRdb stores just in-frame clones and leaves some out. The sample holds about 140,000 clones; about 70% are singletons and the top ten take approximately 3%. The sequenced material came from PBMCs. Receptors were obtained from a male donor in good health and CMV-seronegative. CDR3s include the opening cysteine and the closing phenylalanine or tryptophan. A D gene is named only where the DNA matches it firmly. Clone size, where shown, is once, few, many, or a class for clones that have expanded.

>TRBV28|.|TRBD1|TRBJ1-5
CASSSGGTSNQPQHF
TGTGCCAGCAGTTCAGGGGGCACTAGCAATCAGCCCCAGCATTTT
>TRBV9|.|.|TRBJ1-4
CASSAYAGSGEKLFF
TGTGCCAGCAGCGCGTACGCGGGGAGTGGGGAAAAACTGTTTTTT
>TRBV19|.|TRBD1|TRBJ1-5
CASSIFLTGATQPQHF
TGTGCCAGTAGTATTTTTCTCACAGGGGCAACTCAGCCCCAGCATTTT
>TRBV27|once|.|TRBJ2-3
CASSSLRSDTQYF
TGTGCCAGCAGTTCCCTCCGTTCGGATACGCAGTATTTT
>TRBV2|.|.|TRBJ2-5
CASSEAWGDEAQYF
TGTGCCAGCAGTGAAGCGTGGGGGGACGAGGCCCAGTACTTC
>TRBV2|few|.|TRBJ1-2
CASSGTAYTYGYTF
TGTGCCAGCAGTGGTACTGCGTATACCTATGGCTACACCTTC
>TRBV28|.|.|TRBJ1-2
CASSLGGAEARGYTF
TGTGCCAGCAGTTTAGGAGGTGCCGAAGCACGCGGCTACACCTTC
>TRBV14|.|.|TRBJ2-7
CASSQNKGGAYEQYF
TGTGCCAGCAGTCAAAATAAGGGGGGGGCCTACGAGCAGTACTTC
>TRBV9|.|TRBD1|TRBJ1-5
CASSAGDRVAQPQHF
TGTGCCAGCAGCGCCGGGGACAGGGTGGCTCAGCCCCAGCATTTT
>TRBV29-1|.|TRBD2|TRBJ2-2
CSVEGLAGVRGTGELFF
TGCAGCGTTGAGGGGCTAGCGGGAGTTAGAGGAACCGGGGAGCTGTTTTTT